What follows are 5 T cell receptor beta chains derived from one specimen sequenced in a study of T cell repertoires in cytomegalovirus infection. Via MiXCR, TCRdb re-called the reads, giving one row per CDR3 protein. The table has 550,000 to 850,000 distinct CDR3 sequences, around 30% seen once; the top ten hold roughly 18%. No antigen has been assigned to these receptors. This specimen was cultured PBMCs, taken from culture after CMV antigen stimulation. These receptors originate from a human donor in good health (CMV status not recorded). Some clones in this sample may be carry-over from other donors' samples.

The V and J genes are TRBV5-4 and TRBJ1-2; D gene unclear. Germline CDR1 SGHNT, CDR2 YYREEE (reference sequence). The V end lost 5 bases, the J end lost 0 bases, and 14 bases lay between the germline ends. The CDR3 covers 15 residues. The CDR3 DNA reads as TGTGCCAGCAGTGGAGTGTGGGATTCTAACTATGGCTACACCTTC. Amino acids: CASSGVWDSNYGYTF.

This clonotype was seen repeatedly, ten times or more. The chain combines TRBV7-2 with TRBJ2-7; D perhaps matches TRBD1 (7 bases). The CDR3 sequence is 12 residues long. Trimming removed 6 bases from V and 5 bases from J, with 11 bases in between. Germline CDR1 reads SGHTA; CDR2 reads FQGNSA. CDR3 in amino acids: CASSQGGNEQYF. CDR3 sequence (DNA): TGTGCCAGCAGTCAGGGGGGCAACGAGCAGTACTTC.

The DNA for the CDR3 is TGCGCCAGCAGCCCGAGAGGGAGCTATACCGGGGAGCTGTTTTTT. Residues: CASSPRGSYTGELFF. V usage is TRBV5-1 and J usage is TRBJ2-2, with D perhaps matching TRBD2 (5 bases). The CDR3 sequence is 15 residues long. V was shortened by 4 bases and J by 5 bases, with 15 bases between the two germline ends. Per germline, CDR1 SGHRS and CDR2 YFSETQ.

V is TRBV5-4 and J is TRBJ2-2; D may be TRBD1 (5 bases). The length of the CDR3 is 16 residues. Germline V gene lookup returns CDR1 SGHNT and CDR2 YYREEE (reference sequence). V gave up 0 bases and J gave up 6 bases, with 15 bases separating them. CDR3 loop: CASSLEVAGRSGELFF. Here the CDR3 DNA reads TGTGCCAGCAGCTTGGAGGTGGCAGGGCGATCCGGGGAGCTGTTTTTT.

V is TRBV11-2 and J is TRBJ2-5, with 7 bases fitting TRBD2. Per the germline V gene, CDR1 is SGHAT and CDR2 is FQNNGV. The CDR3 length is 15 residues. J was trimmed by 4 bases and V by 2 bases; bases with no gene match: 7. As DNA, the CDR3 is TGTGCCAGCAGCTTAAGTGAGGCGGGAGCAGAGACCCAGTACTTC. Amino acid sequence: CASSLSEAGAETQYF.